A single sample gave rise to the 7 T cell receptor beta chains below, sequenced in a study of human T cells and chemical hapten exposure. TCRdb used MiXCR to reprocess the RACE reads, holding one entry per CDR3 protein. In the table there are 52,000 or so distinct CDR3 sequences, more than 8% of which are singletons. Time point in this sample: pre-sensitization, week 0. Treatment of the sample: therapeutic diphenylcyclopropenone sensitization with weekly scalp DPC. The material was whole blood, obtained in connection with sensitization to the hapten diphenylcyclopropenone (DPC). The origin of the receptors is a middle-aged man with alopecia areata. Some clones in this sample may be carry-over from other donors' samples.

The sample holds many counts of this clonotype. The J gene is TRBJ2-3, the V gene TRBV27; TRBD1 agrees at 8 bases. CDR1 and CDR2 from the germline V gene are MNHEY and SMNVEV (reference sequence). This CDR3 is built from 17 residues. The V and J ends lost 6 bases and 0 bases, in that order; junction bases with no gene match: 11. The CDR3: CASSPSWTGTSTDTQYF. Written as DNA, the CDR3 is TGTGCCAGCAGCCCCAGTTGGACAGGGACTAGCACAGATACGCAGTATTTT.

The chain is built from TRBV19 and TRBJ2-2; maybe TRBD2 (5 bases). The CDR3 has 13 residues. Germline V CDR1 and CDR2: LNHDA, SQIVND (reference sequence). Trimming pared 5 bases from V and 5 bases from J, leaving 9 bases between. CDR3 amino acids: CASSLLATGELFF. As DNA, the CDR3 is TGTGCCAGTAGTCTCCTAGCTACCGGGGAGCTGTTTTTT.

This clonotype has at least ten counts. In DNA, the CDR3 is TGTGCCAGCAGTTTATTTGGTAGCGGGAGAGGGTTGGTGTACAATGAGCAGTTCTTC. This translates into CASSLFGSGRGLVYNEQFF. The J gene is TRBJ2-1, the V gene TRBV28; the match to TRBD2 covers 9 bases. Germline loops: CDR1 MDHEN, CDR2 SYDVKM. The CDR3 consists of 19 residues. Trimming took 1 base from V and 4 from J; bases not matched to a gene: 14.

The chain combines TRBV7-6 with TRBJ2-1; 7 bases match TRBD1. Germline V lookup: CDR1 SGHVS, CDR2 FNYEAQ. The length of the CDR3 is 14 residues. After removal of 5 bases from V and 5 bases from J, the junction contained 6 bases not matched to a gene. The chain's CDR3 is CASSNRDSDNEQFF. The CDR3 region has the DNA TGTGCCAGCAGCAACCGGGACAGTGACAATGAGCAGTTCTTC.

The V gene is TRBV6-6, the J gene TRBJ2-7; maybe TRBD2 (6 bases). The CDR3 is 13 amino acids. Germline assignment: CDR1 MNHNY and CDR2 SVGAGI (reference sequence). The ends were cut back, 10 bases at V and 0 bases at J, with 13 bases in the middle. CDR3 DNA: TGTGCCACCGGGAGTCCCAACTCCTACGAGCAGTACTTC. Protein sequence: CATGSPNSYEQYF.

This clonotype has a count of ten or more. V is TRBV21-1 and J is TRBJ2-5. TRBV21-1 has pseudogene status. CDR3 length: 11 amino acids. CDR3 nucleotides: TGTGCCAGCAGCCGACCAGAGACCCAGTACTTC. Protein: CASSRPETQYF.

V gene TRBV12-3 or TRBV12-4 combines with J gene TRBJ2-7, with D possibly TRBD2 on 6 matching bases. With 1 base removed from V and 3 bases from J, the gap between germline ends came to 10 bases. This CDR3 region has 14 residues. The CDR3 bases are TGTGCCAGCAGTTTAGGCGGGACTTACTACGAGCAGTACTTC. Translated: CASSLGGTYYEQYF.